This T cell receptor (beta chain) was found in a study of T cells in Graves' hyperthyroidism and ophthalmopathy. V dropped 2 bases and J dropped 5 bases, with 10 bases sitting between them. Germline V gene lookup returns CDR1 KGHSH and CDR2 LQKENI. The CDR3 extends over 15 amino acids. Authors of the study amplified TCR beta CDR3 regions from RNA transcripts. Primed by the HTBI set, a first-round RT-PCR was run on the TCR CDR3. Via MiXCR, TCRdb re-called the multiplex PCR reads, giving one row per CDR3 protein. The sample has roughly 570,000 distinct CDR3 sequences; about a sixth are singletons. The TCR originated in a woman aged 30 to 39 with Graves' hyperthyroidism. This chain uses TRBV18 with TRBJ1-6; a weak D match, TRBD1 (6 bases). The sequencing input was blood. CDR3 coding DNA: TGTGCCAGCTCACCAGGACAGACGAATAATTCACCCCTCCACTTT. It specifies CASSPGQTNNSPLHF.